Listed below are T cell receptor beta chains from one sample, sequenced in a study of blood T cell repertoires in COVID-19. TCRdb's copy holds only in-frame clones and misses some; the assay was immunoSEQ multiplex PCR. This sample carries 150,000 to 200,000 clones, more than 70% of them seen once, and the ten largest clones take less than 6%. The material sequenced was PBMCs or T cells enriched from blood (not recorded which). The receptors here all came from a middle-aged man who had recovered from COVID-19. Each CDR3 is given with its conserved first and last residue. D genes are given only for firm matches. Some rows mark clone size as missing; the rest say once, few, many or name a class of expanded clone.

V gene,J gene,D gene,clone size,CDR3 protein,CDR3 DNA
TRBV30,TRBJ2-5,TRBD2,-,CAWRVAGGSSQETQYF,TGTGCCTGGAGGGTAGCGGGGGGCTCGTCTCAAGAGACCCAGTACTTC
TRBV2,TRBJ1-2,-,many,CASMTAAYGYTF,TGTGCCAGCATGACAGCTGCCTATGGCTACACCTTC
TRBV5-1,TRBJ1-5,-,-,CASSLGETSNQPQHF,TGCGCCAGCAGCTTGGGGGAGACTAGCAATCAGCCCCAGCATTTT
TRBV4-1,TRBJ2-5,TRBD2,-,CASSQEVVGLAGGGETQYF,TGCGCCAGCAGCCAAGAAGTTGTCGGGCTAGCGGGGGGCGGGGAGACCCAGTACTTC
TRBV5-5,TRBJ1-2,-,-,CASGVTGSSYGYTF,TGTGCCAGCGGGGTAACAGGCTCATCCTATGGCTACACCTTC
TRBV19,TRBJ2-6,-,-,CASREQGLGSGANVLTF,TGTGCCAGTAGAGAACAGGGCCTCGGCTCTGGGGCCAACGTCCTGACTTTC
TRBV9,TRBJ1-6,-,-,CASSVAGSGSNSPLHF,TGTGCCAGCAGCGTAGCGGGGAGCGGTAGTAATTCACCCCTCCACTTT
TRBV19,TRBJ1-5,-,-,CASSIDLVDGGSHQPQHF,TGTGCCAGTAGTATAGATCTTGTTGACGGAGGGAGCCATCAGCCCCAGCATTTT
TRBV15,TRBJ2-5,-,-,CATSRVGSGETQYF,TGTGCCACCAGCAGAGTAGGTAGCGGAGAGACCCAGTACTTC
TRBV5-1,TRBJ2-5,-,-,CASSLLGQIQETQYF,TGCGCCAGCAGCTTGCTCGGACAGATCCAAGAGACCCAGTACTTC
TRBV5-1,TRBJ2-2,-,-,CASSFDSFPGELFF,TGCGCCAGCAGCTTTGACAGTTTCCCCGGGGAGCTGTTTTTT
TRBV2,TRBJ1-2,-,-,CASRGGLSGYTF,TGTGCCAGCAGGGGGGGACTGTCGGGCTACACCTTC
TRBV7-2,TRBJ1-6,-,-,CAGQPSYNSPLHF,TGTGCCGGCCAACCCTCCTATAATTCACCCCTCCACTTT
TRBV10-3,TRBJ1-2,-,-,CAISESGNYGYTF,TGTGCCATCAGTGAATCAGGGAACTATGGCTACACCTTC
TRBV5-1,TRBJ1-1,TRBD1,few,CASSLGLLQGASEAFF,TGCGCCAGCAGCTTGGGTCTATTACAGGGGGCGAGTGAAGCTTTCTTT
TRBV6-2/TRBV6-3,TRBJ2-7,-,-,CASSYPIAVPSYEQYF,TGTGCCAGCAGTTACCCCATCGCGGTACCCTCCTACGAGCAGTACTTC
TRBV6-4,TRBJ1-2,-,-,CASSDSTEEGFYGYTF,TGTGCCAGCAGTGACTCGACAGAGGAGGGCTTCTATGGCTACACCTTC
TRBV7-6,TRBJ2-3,-,-,CASSLAPSFDGDTQYF,TGTGCCAGCAGCTTAGCACCTAGCTTCGACGGAGATACGCAGTATTTT
TRBV11-2,TRBJ1-1,-,-,CASSFTGNTEAFF,TGTGCCAGCAGCTTTACAGGGAACACTGAAGCTTTCTTT
TRBV2,TRBJ2-2,-,-,CASSEDESNSRTGELFF,TGTGCCAGCAGTGAAGACGAATCTAACAGCCGCACCGGGGAGCTGTTTTTT
TRBV7-9,TRBJ1-4,TRBD1,few,CASSPTGGREKLFF,TGTGCCAGCAGCCCGACAGGGGGCCGCGAAAAACTGTTTTTT
TRBV9,TRBJ2-1,TRBD2,once,CASSFLGGGVYNEQFF,TGTGCCAGCAGCTTCCTTGGCGGGGGAGTCTACAATGAGCAGTTCTTC